Below, 22 T cell receptor beta chains from the same sample are listed, as sequenced in a study of cytomegalovirus exposure and HLA in healthy donors (dated by TCRdb to about 2017). Library method: the immunoSEQ multiplex PCR assay. For the multiplex PCR, a mixture combining 60 forward primers for TCR Vbeta segments and 13 reverse primers for TCR Jbeta segments was used. The table was pulled from immuneACCESS by TCRdb, which kept in-frame rearrangements only. Such tables lose some clones; where checked, under half of the loss comes from unresolved V genes, and the rest has no known cause. This sample lists 120,000 or so clones; around 86% were detected once. The ten top clones hold less than 2.5% of the sample. Sequenced sample: PBMCs. These receptor sequences come from a woman aged 40 to 50 in good health and CMV-seronegative.

This clone was seen a handful of times. V usage is TRBV4-1 and J usage is TRBJ2-4, with TRBD1 as a possible D gene (6 bases). The CDR3 contains 15 residues. Germline V gene data show CDR1 as MGHRA and CDR2 as YSYEKL. Trimming cost V 0 bases and J 8 bases, with 14 bases left between them. For the CDR3, the DNA is TGCGCCAGCAGCCAAGAAACAGGGAACGTGCACATTCAGTACTTC. It translates to CASSQETGNVHIQYF.

This clone was observed once. The rearrangement uses TRBV9 and TRBJ1-2; no definite D call. The CDR3 consists of 15 residues. Trimming removed 6 bases at V and 3 bases at J, with 18 bases between. Germline CDR1 and CDR2: SGDLS and YYNGEE. CDR3 sequence reads: CASTPPGNEDYGYTF. CDR3 coding DNA: TGTGCCAGCACCCCCCCCGGGAACGAGGACTATGGCTACACCTTC.

V gene TRBV7-3 combines with J gene TRBJ2-3, with 8 nucleotides matching TRBD2. This CDR3 comprises 15 residues. J was trimmed by 4 bases and V by 2 bases; bases with no gene match: 5. Germline V gene sequence: CDR1 SGHTA, CDR2 FQGTGA. The CDR3 protein is CASSLDGGAADTQYF. CDR3 bases: TGTGCCAGCAGCTTAGACGGGGGGGCAGCAGATACGCAGTATTTT. Together with reference TRBV7-3 and TRBJ2-3, the CDR3 gives the full variable domain: GAGVSQTPSNKVTEKGKYVELRCDPISGHTALYWYRQSLGQGPEFLIYFQGTGAADDSGLPNDRFFAVRPEGSVSTLKIQRTERGDSAVYLCASSLDGGAADTQYFGPGTRLTVL.

V is TRBV19 and J is TRBJ1-5; tentatively, D is TRBD1 (6 bases). The CDR3 loop spans 16 amino acids. Germline V gene lookup returns CDR1 LNHDA and CDR2 SQIVND (reference sequence). V was cut by 1 base and J by 1 base, with 11 bases left in between. In DNA, the CDR3 is TGTGCCAGTAGTATAGCGAGAGGGGGAAGCAATCAGCCCCAGCATTTT. Translating it yields CASSIARGGSNQPQHF.

This clone showed up just a few times. The chain carries TRBV10-3 and TRBJ2-3; 11 positions agree with TRBD2. Germline V lookup: CDR1 ENHRY, CDR2 SYGVKD. V lost 2 bases, J lost 5 bases, and 0 bases stayed unmatched. The CDR3 runs to 14 residues. CDR3 residues: CAISEGLAGDTQYF. CDR3 DNA: TGTGCCATCAGTGAGGGACTAGCGGGAGATACGCAGTATTTT.

The chain carries TRBV5-1 and TRBJ2-6; D remains ambiguous. CDR3 length: 16 residues. Deletions cut 2 bases from V and 2 bases from J, with 11 bases between. CDR1 and CDR2 (germline): SGHRS, YFSETQ. The CDR3 is CASSFLQSPGANVLTF. For the CDR3, the DNA is TGCGCCAGCAGCTTCCTACAGAGCCCTGGGGCCAACGTCCTGACTTTC. The full variable domain, its missing parts supplied by reference TRBV5-1 and TRBJ2-6, is KAGVTQTPRYLIKTRGQQVTLSCSPISGHRSVSWYQQTPGQGLQFLFEYFSETQRNKGNFPGRFSGRQFSNSRSEMNVSTLELGDSALYLCASSFLQSPGANVLTFGAGSRLTVL.

This clone was detected only a few times. V gene TRBV5-1 combines with J gene TRBJ1-1; 9 bases map to TRBD1. The CDR3 spans 16 residues. CDR1 and CDR2 from the germline V gene are SGHRS and YFSETQ. V lost 7 bases to trimming and J lost 3 bases; unmatched junction nucleotides: 13. Written as DNA, the CDR3 is TGCGCCAGCGGCCGGGACAGGGCCTTGAAAGACACTGAAGCTTTCTTT. It encodes CASGRDRALKDTEAFF.

This sequence joins TRBV2 and TRBJ1-1; 8 nucleotides line up with TRBD1. This CDR3 contains 14 residues. The ends lost 6 bases at V and 4 bases at J; junction bases unmatched: 7. CDR1 and CDR2 (germline): SNHLY, FYNNEI. The CDR3 spells CASRTGGGSTEAFF. The CDR3 DNA reads as TGTGCCAGCAGAACAGGGGGGGGGTCCACTGAAGCTTTCTTT.

This clone has just one count. The genes are TRBV6-4 and TRBJ2-2; no clear D gene. CDR3 length equals 16 residues. V gave up 4 bases and J gave up 3 bases, with 15 bases separating them. Germline assignment: CDR1 MRHNA and CDR2 SNTAGT. This chain's CDR3 is CASSGSVTFDTGELFF. The CDR3 nucleotides read TGTGCCAGCAGTGGTTCGGTTACCTTTGACACCGGGGAGCTGTTTTTT.

Comments on this clone: Different DNA sequences within this sample yield the same CDR3. V is TRBV2 and J is TRBJ2-3; D is undetermined. The CDR3 is 13 amino acids. CDR1 is SNHLY and CDR2 is FYNNEI in the germline V gene. V was pared by 1 base and J by 2 bases, with 4 bases between. The chain's CDR3 is CASSEDYTDTQYF. The CDR3 DNA follows: TGTGCCAGCAGTGAAGATTACACAGATACGCAGTATTTT. The whole variable domain, remainder taken from reference TRBV2 and TRBJ2-3, is EPEVTQTPSHQVTQMGQEVILRCVPISNHLYFYWYRQILGQKVEFLVSFYNNEISEKSEIFDDQFSVERPDGSNFTLKIRSTKLEDSAMYFCASSEDYTDTQYFGPGTRLTVL.

The J gene is TRBJ2-7, the V gene TRBV7-6; 8 bases agree with TRBD2. This CDR3 spans 14 amino acids. V was clipped by 5 bases and J by 2 bases; unmatched bases: 5. CDR1 SGHVS and CDR2 FNYEAQ come from the germline V gene. The CDR3 region has the DNA TGTGCCAGCAGCCGTAGCGGGGTACCCTACGAGCAGTACTTC. Protein product: CASSRSGVPYEQYF.

The rearrangement joins TRBV2 to TRBJ1-1; 10 bases are a match to TRBD1. V lost 6 bases and J lost 7; bases outside the gene matches: 5. From germline, CDR1 is SNHLY and CDR2 FYNNEI. This CDR3 spans 13 amino acids. CDR3 protein: CASRDGQGDEAFF. CDR3 nucleotide sequence: TGTGCCAGCAGGGATGGACAGGGGGATGAAGCTTTCTTT. The full variable domain, with the rest looked up from reference TRBV2 and TRBJ1-1, is EPEVTQTPSHQVTQMGQEVILRCVPISNHLYFYWYRQILGQKVEFLVSFYNNEISEKSEIFDDQFSVERPDGSNFTLKIRSTKLEDSAMYFCASRDGQGDEAFFGQGTRLTVV.

This clone was observed once. This sequence joins TRBV28 and TRBJ1-5; D is possibly TRBD1 (5 bases). Germline CDR1 MDHEN, CDR2 SYDVKM. The CDR3 extends over 12 amino acids. For the CDR3, the DNA is TGTGCTGCGGGGCCGAGCAATCAGCCCCAGCATTTT. This translates into CAAGPSNQPQHF.

The genes are TRBV7-9 and TRBJ2-1; 8 positions agree with TRBD2. The CDR3 is 15 residues long. V lost 4 bases, J lost 8 bases, and 10 bases stayed unmatched. Germline V gene data show CDR1 as SEHNR and CDR2 as FQNEAQ (reference sequence). CDR3 region: CASSWGGGRSYEQFF. The CDR3 bases are TGTGCCAGCAGCTGGGGGGGCGGGAGGTCGTATGAGCAGTTCTTC.

This clone has a single count. V gene TRBV19 combines with J gene TRBJ2-1, with D hard to call. This CDR3 is 14 amino acids long. The V gene lost 4 bases and the J gene lost 5 bases, with 12 bases spanning the gap. From germline, CDR1 is LNHDA and CDR2 SQIVND (reference sequence). Here the CDR3 DNA reads TGTGCCAGTAGTAGCGGCCTTGTGAACAATGAGCAGTTCTTC. Translated: CASSSGLVNNEQFF.

The V call is TRBV7-6, the J call TRBJ2-5; D is uncertain. Germline CDR1 and CDR2: SGHVS and FNYEAQ. The CDR3 contains 13 residues. The V and J ends lost 1 base and 5 bases respectively, with 8 bases between them. The CDR3: CASSLGSWETQYF. The CDR3, as DNA: TGTGCCAGCAGCTTAGGGAGTTGGGAGACCCAGTACTTC.

On this clone: A read error may account for a junction end that differs from germline. The chain employs TRBV28 and TRBJ1-3; 9 bases fit TRBD1. The CDR3 runs 15 residues. The germline gives CDR1 MDHEN, CDR2 SYDVKM. Here the CDR3 reads CASSLSLRTGEKGDF. DNA for the CDR3: TGTGCCAGCAGTTTAAGCCTGAGGACAGGGGAAAAAGGAGATTTT.

The rearrangement uses TRBV5-1 and TRBJ2-5; 7 bases align to TRBD1. The J call is in doubt because the DNA end fits TRBJ2-7 better. CDR1 and CDR2 (germline): SGHRS, YFSETQ. The length of the CDR3 is 16 residues. For the CDR3, the DNA is TGCGCCAGCAGCCCAGAAGGGACAGCCTCCTTCTACGAGCAGTACTTC. Its translation is CASSPEGTASFYEQYF.

J is TRBJ2-5 and V is TRBV4-1; weak D call: TRBD2 (6 bases). Germline CDR1 MGHRA, CDR2 YSYEKL. Deletions cut 1 base from V and 1 base from J, with 16 bases between. The CDR3 contains 17 residues. The CDR3 protein is CASSQGGFRGIQETQYF. CDR3 bases: TGCGCCAGCAGCCAAGGGGGTTTTCGGGGGATCCAAGAGACCCAGTACTTC.

The rearrangement joins TRBV19 to TRBJ2-7; the D gene is possibly TRBD2 (5 bases). This CDR3 comprises 14 residues. The V gene lost 8 bases and the J gene lost 6 bases, with 20 bases spanning the gap. Germline values: CDR1 LNHDA, CDR2 SQIVND (reference sequence). The CDR3 DNA follows: TGTGCCAGTTCTACGGGAAATCGGGCCGGCGAGCAGTACTTC. Its translation is CASSTGNRAGEQYF.

A word on this clone: Additional DNA sequences in this sample encode the identical CDR3. The V and J genes are TRBV7-2 and TRBJ2-7, with a possible D match to TRBD2 (6 bases). The CDR3 sequence is 14 residues long. The germline CDR1 and CDR2 sequences are SGHTA and FQGNSA. The V end was cut by 3 bases, the J end by 5 bases, with 14 bases between. The CDR3 DNA is TGTGCCAGCAGCTTGCGACTAGTTTCCCACGAGCAGTACTTC. Its protein is CASSLRLVSHEQYF.

In the case of this clone: Germline is not matched at one junction end, which may reflect a read error. V and J are TRBV7-9 and TRBJ2-5, with D hard to call. CDR3 length: 13 residues. The germline CDR1 and CDR2 sequences are SEHNR and FQNEAQ (reference sequence). The CDR3 loop reads CSSTHGVRETQYF. The CDR3 coding sequence is TGTTCCAGCACCCATGGCGTGAGGGAGACCCAGTACTTC. The full variable domain, in which reference TRBV7-9 and TRBJ2-5 provide the parts outside the CDR3, is DTGVSQNPRHKITKRGQNVTFRCDPISEHNRLYWYRQTLGQGPEFLTYFQNEAQLEKSRLLSDRFSAERPKGSFSTLEIQRTEQGDSAMYLCSSTHGVRETQYFGPGTRLLVL.